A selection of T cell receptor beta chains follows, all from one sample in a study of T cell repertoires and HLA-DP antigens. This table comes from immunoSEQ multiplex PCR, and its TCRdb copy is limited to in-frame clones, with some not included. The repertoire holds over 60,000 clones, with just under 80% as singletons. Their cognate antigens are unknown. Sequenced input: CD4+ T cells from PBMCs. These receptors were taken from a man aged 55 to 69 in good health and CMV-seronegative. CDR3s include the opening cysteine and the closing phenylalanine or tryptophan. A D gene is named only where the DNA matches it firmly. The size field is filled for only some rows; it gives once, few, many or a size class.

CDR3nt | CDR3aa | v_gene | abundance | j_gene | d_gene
TGTGCCAGCAGCGTAACAGTCGGCGGGGGTAACACCGGGGAGCTGTTTTTT | CASSVTVGGGNTGELFF | TRBV9 | . | TRBJ2-2 | TRBD2
TGCGCCAGCAGTGAGGCGGGGGGGCCTGAGGATACGCAGTATTTT | CASSEAGGPEDTQYF | TRBV10-2 | . | TRBJ2-3 | TRBD2
TGTGCCAGCTCACCAGAGGTTAGCGCGACCGGGGAGCTGTTTTTT | CASSPEVSATGELFF | TRBV18 | once | TRBJ2-2 | .
TGTGCCAGCAGCTCTGTAATCACGGACTCGAACACTGAAGCTTTCTTT | CASSSVITDSNTEAFF | TRBV7-6 | . | TRBJ1-1 | .
TGTGCCAGCAGTTATTCCCCAGGCCATTCCAATCAGCCCCAGCATTTT | CASSYSPGHSNQPQHF | TRBV28 | . | TRBJ1-5 | .
TGTGCCAGCAGCCCCCGACTAGCGGGAAAAGAAACCCAGTACTTC | CASSPRLAGKETQYF | TRBV7-2 | . | TRBJ2-5 | TRBD2
TGCGCCAGCAAAAGACAGGGGGCTAACTATGGCTACACCTTC | CASKRQGANYGYTF | TRBV10-2 | . | TRBJ1-2 | TRBD1
TGTGCCAGTAGCGAAGGGGCTGGGAACACTGAAGCTTTCTTT | CASSEGAGNTEAFF | TRBV19 | . | TRBJ1-1 | .
TGTGCCAGCCCTCGGGCCGGGGTGAGGAACACTGAAGCTTTCTTT | CASPRAGVRNTEAFF | TRBV18 | . | TRBJ1-1 | .
TGCGCCAGCAGCCGCAACCGGGGCAACCAACGAGATACGCAGTATTTT | CASSRNRGNQRDTQYF | TRBV4-1 | . | TRBJ2-3 | .
TGTGCCAGCAGCTCGGAGCGAGCGGGTGGGGAGACCCAGTACTTC | CASSSERAGGETQYF | TRBV7-9 | once | TRBJ2-5 | .
TGTGCCAGCAGCCCATTGCGGGACCTTGAGGCCTACGAGCAGTACTTC | CASSPLRDLEAYEQYF | TRBV13 | . | TRBJ2-7 | .
TGTGCCAGCAGTAGAGACCGTCTTCTCTATGGCTACACCTTC | CASSRDRLLYGYTF | TRBV6-5 | . | TRBJ1-2 | .
TGTGCCAGCAGTGACTCATCCACCGGGGAGCTGTTTTTT | CASSDSSTGELFF | TRBV6-4 | few | TRBJ2-2 | .
TGTGCCAGCTCACCACCATCCGGGACGACAAACACCATATATTTT | CASSPPSGTTNTIYF | TRBV18 | . | TRBJ1-3 | .
TGTGCCAGCACTTTCTCATTGAGCTCCTACGAGCAGTACTTC | CASTFSLSSYEQYF | TRBV7-2 | . | TRBJ2-7 | .
TGTGCCAGCAGCTCGGGGCGTGGTACGATAACTAATGAAAAACTGTTTTTT | CASSSGRGTITNEKLFF | TRBV5-8 | . | TRBJ1-4 | .
TGCAGCGTTAAAAAAGCTAGCACAGATACGCAGTATTTT | CSVKKASTDTQYF | TRBV29-1 | . | TRBJ2-3 | .
TGTGCCAGCAGGGCGCCCGGCGGGGATTCTCAGCCCCAGCATTTT | CASRAPGGDSQPQHF | TRBV6-1 | . | TRBJ1-5 | .
TGTGCCAGCAGCCAAGAGGGGCTAGCGGGAGGCAATGAGCAGTTCTTC | CASSQEGLAGGNEQFF | TRBV4-2 | . | TRBJ2-1 | TRBD2
TGTGCCAGCAGCTTAGGGTGGAGGGCTAACTATGGCTACACCTTC | CASSLGWRANYGYTF | TRBV7-2 | . | TRBJ1-2 | .
TGTGCCAGCAGCCCGGTATTCTCAAATAATTCACCCCTCCACTTT | CASSPVFSNNSPLHF | TRBV6-5 | . | TRBJ1-6 | .
TGCGCCAGCAGCGCGAGCGGGAGTAGTACCGGGGAGCTGTTTTTT | CASSASGSSTGELFF | TRBV5-1 | . | TRBJ2-2 | TRBD2
TGCAGCGCCTACCCGACTAGCGGAAACACCGGGGAGCTGTTTTTT | CSAYPTSGNTGELFF | TRBV29-1 | . | TRBJ2-2 | TRBD2
TGTGCCAGCAGTCCCCCGGGACTACCAAATGAGCAGTTCTTC | CASSPPGLPNEQFF | TRBV2 | . | TRBJ2-1 | TRBD2
TGTGCCAGCAGGCAGGCCACCTACAATGAGCAGTTCTTC | CASRQATYNEQFF | TRBV6-6 | once | TRBJ2-1 | .
TGTGCCAGCAGGGCCGGGGACCAGCCCCAGCATTTT | CASRAGDQPQHF | TRBV6-5 | . | TRBJ1-5 | .
TGTGCCAGTACCGGGGGGAGAGAAGAGACCCAGTACTTC | CASTGGREETQYF | TRBV19 | . | TRBJ2-5 | TRBD2
TGTGCCAGCAGCTTATGGGGAGGGGGATTGGTGACTGAAGCTTTCTTT | CASSLWGGGLVTEAFF | TRBV7-2 | . | TRBJ1-1 | .
TGTGCCACCAGCAGAGAGGGGCGCCCGGATGAAAAACTGTTTTTT | CATSREGRPDEKLFF | TRBV15 | few | TRBJ1-4 | .
TGTGCCAGCAGTTATCCGGGAGGGCCCCCAGATACGCAGTATTTT | CASSYPGGPPDTQYF | TRBV6-6 | . | TRBJ2-3 | TRBD2
TGCGCCAGCAGCCAACAACGGGACAAGCAGTTCTTC | CASSQQRDKQFF | TRBV4-3 | . | TRBJ2-1 | .
TGTGCCAGCAGCCATCCCGGGGGGGGTAGCAATCAGCCCCAGCATTTT | CASSHPGGGSNQPQHF | TRBV4-2 | . | TRBJ1-5 | .
TGTGCCAGCAGTGTCTCCCCGGCCTCGAATGGCTACACCTTC | CASSVSPASNGYTF | TRBV6-4 | once | TRBJ1-2 | .
TGTGCCAGCAGCGAAGTAAGAAGGAACACTGAAGCTTTCTTT | CASSEVRRNTEAFF | TRBV5-4 | . | TRBJ1-1 | .
TGTGCCAGCAGCCCCCGGGACAAGAAAGAGACCCAGTACTTC | CASSPRDKKETQYF | TRBV7-2 | . | TRBJ2-5 | .
TGTGCCAGCAGCTTACATCTGCGCGGGGCCCAGGCGCCCCAGCATTTT | CASSLHLRGAQAPQHF | TRBV7-4 | once | TRBJ1-5 | .
TGTGCCAGCAGCCAAGGACTAGCGAACAATGAGCAGTTCTTC | CASSQGLANNEQFF | TRBV4-2 | . | TRBJ2-1 | TRBD2
TGTGCCAGCAGCAGAGGACAGGGGAGGACTTCACCCCTCCACTTT | CASSRGQGRTSPLHF | TRBV7-9 | . | TRBJ1-6 | TRBD1
TGTGCCAGTAGTATCTCCCCCTTCAGAACGGGAGGGCCCGGGGAGCTGTTTTTT | CASSISPFRTGGPGELFF | TRBV19 | . | TRBJ2-2 | TRBD2
TGTGCCAGCGCCCGGGACAGAGGAGATACGCAGTATTTT | CASARDRGDTQYF | TRBV6-1 | . | TRBJ2-3 | TRBD1
TGTGCCAGCACCCGACAGGGGGGGACAGATACGCAGTATTTT | CASTRQGGTDTQYF | TRBV6-1 | . | TRBJ2-3 | TRBD1
TGTGCCAGTAGTATGTACGTGGACACGTACAATGAGCAGTTCTTC | CASSMYVDTYNEQFF | TRBV19 | . | TRBJ2-1 | .
TGTGCCAGCAGCTTAGAGGCGGCGAACACTGAAGCTTTCTTT | CASSLEAANTEAFF | TRBV7-2 | . | TRBJ1-1 | .
TGTGCCATCAGTGTAGGAGGGGGCGCCTACGAGCAGTACTTC | CAISVGGGAYEQYF | TRBV10-3 | . | TRBJ2-7 | .